The 27 T cell receptor beta chains presented below share a single source sample, sequenced in a study of siplizumab effects on memory and regulatory T cells. The antigens these receptors bind are not known. Only in-frame clones appear in the TCRdb table, and some are missing; sequencing was by immunoSEQ multiplex PCR. The repertoire holds 10,000 or so clones, with about 45% as singletons. Coculturing was carried out on the mixed lymphocyte reaction cells. It lasted about 6 days and was done at 37°C. Specimen: CFSE-low (dividing) CD4+ T cells sorted from an allogeneic mixed lymphocyte reaction. The receptors were gathered from a human donor in good health; the cells came from an allogeneic mixed lymphocyte reaction.

This clone was counted between two and nine times. The chain combines TRBV5-1 with TRBJ2-3, with 7 nucleotides matching TRBD2. CDR3 length equals 13 residues. Per germline, CDR1 SGHRS and CDR2 YFSETQ. Trimming cost V 5 bases and J 2 bases; bases outside gene matches: 2. As DNA, the CDR3 is TGCGCCAGCAGGCTAGCGGACACAGATACGCAGTATTTT. This gives the protein CASRLADTDTQYF.

V and J are TRBV27 and TRBJ2-6, with D perhaps matching TRBD1 or TRBD2 (5 bases each). Germline V CDR1 and CDR2: MNHEY, SMNVEV (reference sequence). The ends were cut back, 8 bases at V and 0 bases at J, with 17 bases in the middle. The CDR3 covers 17 residues. CDR3: CASGTKGPFSGANVLTF. The CDR3 DNA is TGTGCCAGCGGGACGAAAGGGCCATTCTCTGGGGCCAACGTCCTGACTTTC.

This clone was observed once. This rearrangement joins TRBV7-3 to TRBJ2-7; D gene uncertain. The CDR3 sequence is 13 residues long. The V and J ends lost 2 bases and 3 bases respectively, with 8 bases between them. Germline values: CDR1 SGHTA, CDR2 FQGTGA. The chain's CDR3 is CASSLQPLYEQYF. The CDR3 nucleotides are TGTGCCAGCAGCTTACAGCCCCTCTACGAGCAGTACTTC.

V is TRBV11-2 and J is TRBJ2-3; D is uncertain. In germline, CDR1 is SGHAT, CDR2 FQNNGV. The length of the CDR3 is 12 residues. V was cut by 5 bases and J by 2 bases, with 5 bases left in between. The CDR3 loop reads CASSPATDTQYF. CDR3 in DNA: TGTGCCAGCAGCCCGGCCACAGATACGCAGTATTTT.

In its sample, this clone ranks as medium-sized. V is TRBV6-4 and J is TRBJ1-5, with a possible D match to TRBD1 (5 bases). Trimming pared 5 bases from V and 9 bases from J, leaving 11 bases between. Germline V gene data show CDR1 as MRHNA and CDR2 as SNTAGT. This CDR3 has 12 amino acids. This chain's CDR3 is CASSRGPPPQHF. CDR3 DNA: TGTGCCAGCAGTAGGGGACCCCCGCCCCAGCATTTT.

By share of the sample, this clone is hyperexpanded (1% or more). J is TRBJ2-1 and V is TRBV28, with 8 bases matching TRBD1. CDR1 is MDHEN and CDR2 is SYDVKM in the germline V gene. With 9 bases clipped from V and 5 bases from J, the junction kept 9 bases outside the gene matches. CDR3 length: 14 amino acids. CDR3 sequence: CASCSGGRHNEQFF. DNA of the CDR3: TGTGCCAGTTGTTCAGGGGGCCGTCACAATGAGCAGTTCTTC.

V gene TRBV28 combines with J gene TRBJ1-2; D may be TRBD1 (5 bases). V gave up 3 bases and J gave up 1 base, with 9 bases separating them. The CDR3 loop spans 14 amino acids. The germline V gene has CDR1 MDHEN and CDR2 SYDVKM. The CDR3 bases are TGTGCCAGCAGTTTCCCGACAGTTAACTATGGCTACACCTTC. This gives the protein CASSFPTVNYGYTF.

The chain uses TRBV5-4 and TRBJ1-5, with D unresolved. CDR3 length: 13 amino acids. Germline CDR1 SGHNT, CDR2 YYREEE (reference sequence). Trimming shortened V by 5 bases and J by 4 bases, and 10 bases separated the two germline ends. The CDR3: CASSLGSNQPQHF. CDR3 DNA: TGTGCCAGCAGTCTAGGATCGAATCAGCCCCAGCATTTT.

The chain carries TRBV2 and TRBJ2-2, with TRBD2 identical over 7 bases. Trimming took 9 bases from V and 6 from J; bases not matched to a gene: 4. CDR1 and CDR2 from the germline V gene are SNHLY and FYNNEI. This CDR3 region has 12 residues. This CDR3 is CASNGGAGELFF. CDR3 sequence (DNA): TGTGCCAGTAATGGGGGGGCCGGGGAGCTGTTTTTT.

The genes are TRBV27 and TRBJ2-7; the match to TRBD2 covers 7 bases. This CDR3 has 15 residues. In germline, CDR1 is MNHEY, CDR2 SMNVEV (reference sequence). The V gene end was trimmed by 4 bases and the J gene end by 0 bases; junction bases not matched to a gene: 6. CDR3 protein: CASSSLGGVSYEQYF. The DNA of the CDR3 is TGTGCCAGCAGTTCCCTGGGAGGGGTCTCCTACGAGCAGTACTTC.

CDR3 amino acids: CASSLRRTPNEQFF. CDR3 nucleotides: TGTGCCAGCAGCTTACGCCGAACGCCGAATGAGCAGTTCTTC. The chain recombines TRBV7-2 with TRBJ2-1; D gene unclear. In germline, CDR1 is SGHTA, CDR2 FQGNSA. The CDR3 is 14 amino acids. Trimming stripped 2 bases from V and 7 bases from J, with 12 bases between.

This clone was found a few times. This rearrangement joins TRBV30 to TRBJ1-6, with D unclear. Per germline, CDR1 GTSNPN and CDR2 SVGIG (reference sequence). V gave up 2 bases and J gave up 7 bases, with 9 bases separating them. The CDR3 sequence is 13 residues long. CDR3 DNA: TGTGCCTGGAGTTCGAAGGGAAATTCACCCCTCCACTTT. It specifies CAWSSKGNSPLHF.

The chain couples TRBV20-1 to TRBJ2-4, with no clear D. CDR1 is DFQATT, CDR2 SNEGSKA, per germline (reference sequence). This CDR3 region has 11 residues. CDR3 in DNA: TGCAGGATAGGGATGGGAAACATTCAGTACTTC. It encodes CRIGMGNIQYF.

This chain uses TRBV5-1 with TRBJ1-1; D is uncertain. Germline V gene sequence: CDR1 SGHRS, CDR2 YFSETQ. Trimming took 1 base from V and 1 from J, leaving 8 bases between them. The CDR3 has 14 amino acids. The chain's CDR3 is CASSLRPQNTEAFF. The CDR3 nucleotides read TGCGCCAGCAGCTTGAGGCCCCAGAACACTGAAGCTTTCTTT.

The chain links TRBV4-1 to TRBJ2-7; 10 nucleotides match TRBD1. The CDR3 has 15 residues. Trimming removed 4 bases from V and 2 bases from J; junction bases left unmatched: 5. Germline V gene lookup returns CDR1 MGHRA and CDR2 YSYEKL. The CDR3 spells CASSLGQGRTYEQYF. Written as DNA, the CDR3 is TGCGCCAGCAGCCTGGGACAGGGGAGGACCTACGAGCAGTACTTC.

The chain employs TRBV29-1 and TRBJ2-7, with 9 bases lining up with TRBD1. Germline-derived CDR1 and CDR2 are SQVTM and ANQGSEA. V shed 6 bases, J shed 1 base, and the junction held 7 bases outside the gene matches. This CDR3 spans 14 amino acids. The CDR3 here is CSVGQGLSSYEQYF. CDR3 sequence (DNA): TGCAGCGTCGGACAGGGGCTCAGTTCCTACGAGCAGTACTTC.

V and J are TRBV7-7 and TRBJ2-5; TRBD2 agrees at 8 bases. V lost 5 bases to trimming and J lost 5 bases; unmatched junction nucleotides: 10. CDR1 and CDR2 from the germline V gene are SSHAT and FNYEAQ (reference sequence). CDR3 size: 15 residues. The CDR3 sequence: CASSLGTPGGETQYF. In nucleotides, the CDR3 is TGTGCCAGCAGCCTAGGGACTCCGGGGGGGGAGACCCAGTACTTC.

Comment on this clone: Other DNA sequences from this sample encode an identical CDR3 as well. The V and J genes are TRBV30 and TRBJ1-2; D is undetermined. Germline lookup yields CDR1 GTSNPN and CDR2 SVGIG (reference sequence). V lost 2 bases and J 8 bases, leaving 30 bases between the germline ends. CDR3 length: 18 amino acids. CDR3 sequence (DNA): TGTGCCTGGAGTCTAATACTCTCCCCCGCCGCAGCCCGGAGAGGCTACACCTTC. Amino acid sequence: CAWSLILSPAAARRGYTF. Full variable domain (outside the CDR3, taken from reference TRBV30 and TRBJ1-2): SQTIHQWPATLVQPVGSPLSLECTVEGTSNPNLYWYRQAAGRGLQLLFYSVGIGQISSEVPQNLSASRPQDRQFILSSKKLLLSDSGFYLCAWSLILSPAAARRGYTFGSGTRLTVV.

This clone was observed a handful of times. The chain employs TRBV30 and TRBJ1-5; D is possibly TRBD1 (5 bases). CDR3 length: 13 residues. V lost 5 bases to trimming and J lost 4 bases, with 12 bases between them. Germline CDR1 reads GTSNPN; CDR2 reads SVGIG (reference sequence). The CDR3 sequence is CAWSGRKNQPQHF. Written as DNA, the CDR3 is TGTGCCTGGTCGGGACGGAAAAATCAGCCCCAGCATTTT.

The chain is built from TRBV14 and TRBJ1-2, with a weak D call TRBD1 (5 bases). The CDR3 consists of 15 residues. Per germline, CDR1 SGHDN and CDR2 FVKESK. Trimming shortened V by 4 bases and J by 2 bases, and 14 bases separated the two germline ends. CDR3 nucleotide sequence: TGTGCCAGCAGCCGCGGGGCTCCGGACAACTATGGCTACACCTTC. Residues: CASSRGAPDNYGYTF.

This clone was seen a few times. The chain links TRBV28 to TRBJ1-5, with a tentative D call TRBD1 (6 bases). Germline V gene sequence: CDR1 MDHEN, CDR2 SYDVKM. V dropped 2 bases and J dropped 4 bases, with 12 bases sitting between them. The CDR3 is 15 residues long. This chain's CDR3 is CASSLNQGQNQPQHF. Written as DNA, the CDR3 is TGTGCCAGCAGTTTAAATCAGGGACAAAATCAGCCCCAGCATTTT.

The gene calls are TRBV6-1 and TRBJ1-3; no definite D call. CDR1 and CDR2 (germline): MNHNS, SASEGT. The V end was cut by 5 bases, the J end by 3 bases, with 8 bases between. The CDR3 runs 13 residues. In DNA, the CDR3 is TGTGCCAGCAGTCGGACGGTTGGAAACACCATATATTTT. Translating gives CASSRTVGNTIYF.

There are a few counts of this clone. The V call is TRBV19, the J call TRBJ1-4; TRBD1 aligns across 9 bases. After removal of 8 bases from V and 6 bases from J, the junction contained 1 base not matched to a gene. Per germline, CDR1 LNHDA and CDR2 SQIVND (reference sequence). This CDR3 has 12 amino acids. Written as DNA, the CDR3 is TGTGCCAGTCGGGACAGGGATGAAAAACTGTTTTTT. Its translation: CASRDRDEKLFF.

This rearrangement joins TRBV28 to TRBJ1-1, with 7 nucleotides matching TRBD1. The V gene's germline CDR1 is MDHEN and CDR2 SYDVKM. The CDR3 totals 11 residues. The CDR3: CAARGSTEAFF. The CDR3 DNA sequence: TGTGCGGCCAGGGGGAGCACTGAAGCTTTCTTT. The full variable domain, its missing parts supplied by reference TRBV28 and TRBJ1-1, is DVKVTQSSRYLVKRTGEKVFLECVQDMDHENMFWYRQDPGLGLRLIYFSYDVKMKEKGDIPEGYSVSREKKERFSLILESASTNQTSMYLCAARGSTEAFFGQGTRLTVV.

In its sample, this clone ranks as medium-sized. The V gene is TRBV28, the J gene TRBJ2-5; D unresolved. CDR3 length equals 13 residues. V lost 4 bases and J 6 bases, leaving 12 bases between the germline ends. Germline values: CDR1 MDHEN, CDR2 SYDVKM. The chain's CDR3 is CASSSIRAKTQYF. The CDR3 region has the DNA TGTGCCAGCAGTTCTATAAGGGCTAAGACCCAGTACTTC.

This clone is medium-sized in the sample. The rearrangement links TRBV2 to TRBJ2-2; 16 bases fit TRBD2. Germline CDR1 is SNHLY and CDR2 is FYNNEI. V lost 6 bases to trimming and J lost 5 bases; unmatched junction nucleotides: 0. The CDR3 runs to 15 residues. The CDR3 is CASRGLAGGTGELFF. The CDR3 coding sequence is TGTGCCAGCAGGGGACTAGCGGGAGGGACCGGGGAGCTGTTTTTT.

This sequence joins TRBV12-2 and TRBJ2-6. TRBV12-2 corresponds to a pseudogene. This CDR3 region has 18 residues. The CDR3 region is CASRIPSSTQSRANVLTF. The CDR3 DNA reads TGTGCAAGTCGCATCCCGAGCTCCACACAAAGTCGGGCCAACGTCCTGACTTTC.